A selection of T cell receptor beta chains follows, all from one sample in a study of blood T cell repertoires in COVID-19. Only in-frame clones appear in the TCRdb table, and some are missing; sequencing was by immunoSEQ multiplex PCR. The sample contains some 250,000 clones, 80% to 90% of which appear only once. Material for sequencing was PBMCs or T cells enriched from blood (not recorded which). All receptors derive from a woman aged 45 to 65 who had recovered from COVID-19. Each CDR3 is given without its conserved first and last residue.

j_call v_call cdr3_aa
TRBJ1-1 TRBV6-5 ASSYGGGTEAF
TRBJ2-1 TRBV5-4 ASSSHPRNEQF
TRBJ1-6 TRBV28 ASSSSPRTLH
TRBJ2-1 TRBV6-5 ASSPSSSANEQF
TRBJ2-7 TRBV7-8 ASSLVNEQY
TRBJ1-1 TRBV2 ATSMTQGNTEAF
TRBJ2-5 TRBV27 ASSWLDGGIETQY
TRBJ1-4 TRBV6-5 ASRGRGGGEKLF
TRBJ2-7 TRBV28 ASSPGGEQGLGGYEQY
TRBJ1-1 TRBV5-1 ASSLSGTEAF
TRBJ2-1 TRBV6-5 ASSYVSDPSYNEQF
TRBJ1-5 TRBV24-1 ATTNTSQGRRNQPQH
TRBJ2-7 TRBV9 ASSPNQGSSYEQY
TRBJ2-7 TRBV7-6 ASSPNPGTSVSYEQY
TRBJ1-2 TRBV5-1 ASSLTTGQFNYGYT
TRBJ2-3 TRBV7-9 ASSSLAGGGNTQY
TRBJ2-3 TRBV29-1 SAGLGGRADTQY
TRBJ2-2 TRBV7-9 ASSLDRGTGELF
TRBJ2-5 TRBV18 ASSPGGSAFETQY
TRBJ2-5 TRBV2 ASSELDRVKETQY
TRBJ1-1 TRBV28 ASLHPAYYTEAF
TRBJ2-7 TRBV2 ASSVLQGYEQY
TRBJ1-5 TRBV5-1 ASSPGQRTGRFSGSNQPQH
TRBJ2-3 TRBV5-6 ASSLTGLASTDTQY
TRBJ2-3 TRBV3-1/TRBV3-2 ASSQPSGADTQY